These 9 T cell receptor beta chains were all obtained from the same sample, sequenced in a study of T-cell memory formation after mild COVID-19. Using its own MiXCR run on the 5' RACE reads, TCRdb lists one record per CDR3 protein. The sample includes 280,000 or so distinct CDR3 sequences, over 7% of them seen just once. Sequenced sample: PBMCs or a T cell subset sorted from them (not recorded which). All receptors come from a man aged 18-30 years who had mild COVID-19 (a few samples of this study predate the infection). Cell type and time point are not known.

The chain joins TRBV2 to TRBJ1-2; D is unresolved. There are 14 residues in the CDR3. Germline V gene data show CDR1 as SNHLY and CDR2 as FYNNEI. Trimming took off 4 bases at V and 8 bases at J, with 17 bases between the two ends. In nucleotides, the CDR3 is TGTGCCAGCAGTGTCGACGCCGGAGCTCCCGGCTACACCTTC. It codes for CASSVDAGAPGYTF.

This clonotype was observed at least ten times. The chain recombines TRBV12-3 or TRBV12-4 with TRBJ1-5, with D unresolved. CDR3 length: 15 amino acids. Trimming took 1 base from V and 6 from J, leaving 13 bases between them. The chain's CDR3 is CASSLGGVLTQPQHF. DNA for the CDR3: TGTGCCAGCAGTTTAGGTGGGGTGTTGACTCAGCCCCAGCATTTT.

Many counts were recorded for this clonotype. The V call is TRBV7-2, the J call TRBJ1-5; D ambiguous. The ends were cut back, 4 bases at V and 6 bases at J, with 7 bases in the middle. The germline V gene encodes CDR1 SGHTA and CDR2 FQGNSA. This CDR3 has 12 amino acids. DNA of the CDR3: TGTGCCAGCAGCTACGGAGGTCAGCCCCAGCATTTT. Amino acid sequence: CASSYGGQPQHF.

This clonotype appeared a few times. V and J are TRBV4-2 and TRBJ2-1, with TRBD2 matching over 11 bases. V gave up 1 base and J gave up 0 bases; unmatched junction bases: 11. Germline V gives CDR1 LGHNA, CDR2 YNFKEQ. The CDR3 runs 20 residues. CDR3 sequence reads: CASSQVMASGGLSSYNEQFF. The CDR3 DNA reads TGTGCCAGCAGCCAAGTAATGGCTAGCGGGGGGCTGAGCTCCTACAATGAGCAGTTCTTC.

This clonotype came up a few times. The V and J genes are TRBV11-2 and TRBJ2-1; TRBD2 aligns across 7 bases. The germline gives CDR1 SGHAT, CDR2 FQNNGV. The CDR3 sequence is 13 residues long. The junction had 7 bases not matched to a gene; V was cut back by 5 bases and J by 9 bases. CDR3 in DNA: TGTGCCAGCAGCCAAGGCCCGGGGGGTGAGCAGTTCTTC. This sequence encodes CASSQGPGGEQFF.

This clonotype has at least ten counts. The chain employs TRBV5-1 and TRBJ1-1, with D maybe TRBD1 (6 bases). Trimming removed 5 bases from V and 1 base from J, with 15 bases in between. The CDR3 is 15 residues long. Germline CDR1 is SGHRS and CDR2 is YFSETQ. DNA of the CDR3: TGCGCCAGCAGGACCGACGGACAGAAGAACACTGAAGCTTTCTTT. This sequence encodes CASRTDGQKNTEAFF.

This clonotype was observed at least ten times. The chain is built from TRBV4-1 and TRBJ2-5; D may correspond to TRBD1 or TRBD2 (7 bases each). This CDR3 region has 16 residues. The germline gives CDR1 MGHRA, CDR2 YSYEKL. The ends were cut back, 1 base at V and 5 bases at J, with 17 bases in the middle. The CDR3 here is CASSQAGAGGGETQYF. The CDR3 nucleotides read TGCGCCAGCAGCCAAGCTGGAGCAGGGGGGGGGGAGACCCAGTACTTC.

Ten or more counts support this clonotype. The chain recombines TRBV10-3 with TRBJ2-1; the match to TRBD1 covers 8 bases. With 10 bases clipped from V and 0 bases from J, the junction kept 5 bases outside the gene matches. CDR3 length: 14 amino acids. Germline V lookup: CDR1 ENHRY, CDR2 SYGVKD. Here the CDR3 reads CASTGTGSYNEQFF. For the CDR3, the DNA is TGTGCCAGTACAGGGACAGGCTCCTACAATGAGCAGTTCTTC.

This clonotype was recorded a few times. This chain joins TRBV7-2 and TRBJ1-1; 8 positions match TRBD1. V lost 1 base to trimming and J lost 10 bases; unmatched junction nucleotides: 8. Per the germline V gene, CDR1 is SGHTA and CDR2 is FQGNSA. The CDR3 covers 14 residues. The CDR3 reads CASSLGRTGLVAFF. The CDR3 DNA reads TGTGCCAGCAGCTTAGGAAGGACAGGGCTGGTAGCTTTCTTT.